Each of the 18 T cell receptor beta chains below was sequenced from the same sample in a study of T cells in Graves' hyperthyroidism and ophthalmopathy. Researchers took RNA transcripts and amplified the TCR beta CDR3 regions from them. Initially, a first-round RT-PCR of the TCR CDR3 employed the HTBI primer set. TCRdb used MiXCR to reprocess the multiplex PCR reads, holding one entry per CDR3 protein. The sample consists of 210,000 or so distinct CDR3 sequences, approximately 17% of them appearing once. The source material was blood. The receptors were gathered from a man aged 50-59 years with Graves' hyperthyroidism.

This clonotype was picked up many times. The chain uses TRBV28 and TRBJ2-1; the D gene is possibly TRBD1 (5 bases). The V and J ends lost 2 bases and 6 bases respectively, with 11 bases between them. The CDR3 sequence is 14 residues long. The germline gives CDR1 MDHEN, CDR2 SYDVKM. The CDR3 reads CASSLQGGINEQFF. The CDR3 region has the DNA TGTGCCAGCAGTTTACAGGGTGGCATCAATGAGCAGTTCTTC.

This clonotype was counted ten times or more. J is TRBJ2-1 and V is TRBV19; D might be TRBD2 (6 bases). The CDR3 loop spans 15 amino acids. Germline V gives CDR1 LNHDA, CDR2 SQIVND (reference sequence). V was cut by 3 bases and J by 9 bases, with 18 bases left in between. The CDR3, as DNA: TGTGCCAGTAGTATGGGTGCGACTAGTCTCTCTGAGCAGTTCTTC. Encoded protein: CASSMGATSLSEQFF. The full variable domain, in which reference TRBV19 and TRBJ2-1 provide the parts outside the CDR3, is DGGITQSPKYLFRKEGQNVTLSCEQNLNHDAMYWYRQDPGQGLRLIYYSQIVNDFQKGDIAEGYSVSREKKESFPLTVTSAQKNPTAFYLCASSMGATSLSEQFFGPGTRLTVL.

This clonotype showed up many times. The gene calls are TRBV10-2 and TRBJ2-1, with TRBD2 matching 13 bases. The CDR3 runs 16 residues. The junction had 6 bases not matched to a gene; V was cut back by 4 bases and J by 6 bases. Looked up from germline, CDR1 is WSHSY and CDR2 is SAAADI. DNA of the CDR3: TGCGCCAGCAGTGGGTGGACTAGCGGGAGAATCAATGAGCAGTTCTTC. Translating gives CASSGWTSGRINEQFF.

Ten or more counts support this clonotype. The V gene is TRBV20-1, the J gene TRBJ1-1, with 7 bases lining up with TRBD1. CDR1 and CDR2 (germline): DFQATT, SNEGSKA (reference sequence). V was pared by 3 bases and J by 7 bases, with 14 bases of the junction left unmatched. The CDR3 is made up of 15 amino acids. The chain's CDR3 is CSARASTGSFLEAFF. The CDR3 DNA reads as TGCAGTGCTAGGGCGTCGACAGGGTCGTTTCTTGAAGCTTTCTTT.

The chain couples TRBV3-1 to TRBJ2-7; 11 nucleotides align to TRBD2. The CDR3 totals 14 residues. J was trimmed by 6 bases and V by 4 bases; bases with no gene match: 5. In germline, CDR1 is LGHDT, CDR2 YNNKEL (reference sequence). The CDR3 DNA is TGTGCCAGCAGCCTTCTAGCGGGAGGATCCGAGCAGTACTTC. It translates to CASSLLAGGSEQYF.

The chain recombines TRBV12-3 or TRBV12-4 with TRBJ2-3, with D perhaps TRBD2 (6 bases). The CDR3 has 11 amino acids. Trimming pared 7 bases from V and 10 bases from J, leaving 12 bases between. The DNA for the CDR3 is TGTGCCAGCACCCGGGGGTTTTCGCAGTATTTT. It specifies CASTRGFSQYF.

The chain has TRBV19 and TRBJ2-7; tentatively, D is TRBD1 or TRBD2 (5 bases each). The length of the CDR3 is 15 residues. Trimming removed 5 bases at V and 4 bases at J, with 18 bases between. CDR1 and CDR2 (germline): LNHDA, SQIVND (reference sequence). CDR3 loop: CASSSAGTPFYEQYF. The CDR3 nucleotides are TGTGCCAGTAGTTCCGCCGGGACCCCATTTTACGAGCAGTACTTC.

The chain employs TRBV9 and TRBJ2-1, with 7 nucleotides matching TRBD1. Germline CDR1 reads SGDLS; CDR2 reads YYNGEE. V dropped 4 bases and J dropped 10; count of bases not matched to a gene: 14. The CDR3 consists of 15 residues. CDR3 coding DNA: TGTGCCAGCAGCAACGACAGGGAAGAGACGCCCGAGCAGTTCTTC. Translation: CASSNDREETPEQFF.

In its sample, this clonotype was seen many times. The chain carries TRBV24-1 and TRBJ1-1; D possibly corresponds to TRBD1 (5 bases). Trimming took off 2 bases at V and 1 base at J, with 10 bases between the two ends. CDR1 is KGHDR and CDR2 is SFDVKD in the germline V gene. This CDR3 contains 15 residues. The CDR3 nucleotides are TGTGCCACCAGTGATTCTTATGGGGGGAACACTGAAGCTTTCTTT. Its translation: CATSDSYGGNTEAFF.

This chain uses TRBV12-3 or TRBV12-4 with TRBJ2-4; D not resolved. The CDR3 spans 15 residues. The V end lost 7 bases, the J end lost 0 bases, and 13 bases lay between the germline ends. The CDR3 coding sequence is TGTGCCAGCATCCTACGGTGGGTAGCCAAAAACATTCAGTACTTC. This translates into CASILRWVAKNIQYF.

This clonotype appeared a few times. CDR3 region: CATSRDASTDTQYF. CDR3 nucleotides: TGTGCCACCAGCCGGGATGCTAGCACAGATACGCAGTATTTT. The chain couples TRBV24-1 to TRBJ2-3, with D perhaps matching TRBD2 (5 bases). Germline V CDR1 and CDR2: KGHDR, SFDVKD. V lost 7 bases to trimming and J lost 0 bases, with 10 bases between them. This CDR3 comprises 14 residues.

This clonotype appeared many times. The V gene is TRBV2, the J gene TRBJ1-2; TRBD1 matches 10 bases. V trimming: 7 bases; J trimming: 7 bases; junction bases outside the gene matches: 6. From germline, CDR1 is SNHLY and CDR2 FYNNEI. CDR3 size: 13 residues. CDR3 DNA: TGTGCCAGCATGACGGACAGGGGGAGTGGCTACACCTTC. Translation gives CASMTDRGSGYTF.

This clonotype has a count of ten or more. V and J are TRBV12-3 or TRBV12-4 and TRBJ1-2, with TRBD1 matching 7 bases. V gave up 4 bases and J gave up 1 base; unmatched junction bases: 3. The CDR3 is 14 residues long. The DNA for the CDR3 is TGTGCCAGCAGTTCGACAGGGCGTAACTATGGCTACACCTTC. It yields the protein CASSSTGRNYGYTF.

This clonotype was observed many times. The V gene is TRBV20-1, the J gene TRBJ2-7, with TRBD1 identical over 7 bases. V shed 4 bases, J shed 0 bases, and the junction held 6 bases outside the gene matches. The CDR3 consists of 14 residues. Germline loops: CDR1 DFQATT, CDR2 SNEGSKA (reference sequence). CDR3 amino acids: CSATDRRSSYEQYF. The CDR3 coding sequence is TGCAGTGCTACGGACAGGAGGAGCTCCTACGAGCAGTACTTC.

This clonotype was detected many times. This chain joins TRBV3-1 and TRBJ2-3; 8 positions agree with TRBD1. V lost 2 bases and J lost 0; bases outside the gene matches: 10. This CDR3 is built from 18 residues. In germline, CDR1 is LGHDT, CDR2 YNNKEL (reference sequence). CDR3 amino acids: CASSQKGQAFLSTDTQYF. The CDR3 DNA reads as TGTGCCAGCAGCCAAAAGGGACAGGCCTTCCTTAGCACAGATACGCAGTATTTT.

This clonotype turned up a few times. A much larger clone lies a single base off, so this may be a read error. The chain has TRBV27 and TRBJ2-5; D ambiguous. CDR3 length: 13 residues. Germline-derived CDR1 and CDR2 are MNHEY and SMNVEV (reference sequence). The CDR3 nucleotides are TGTGCCAGCAGTTTATCTGGTTGGCAGACCCGGTACTTC. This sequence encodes CASSLSGWQTRYF.

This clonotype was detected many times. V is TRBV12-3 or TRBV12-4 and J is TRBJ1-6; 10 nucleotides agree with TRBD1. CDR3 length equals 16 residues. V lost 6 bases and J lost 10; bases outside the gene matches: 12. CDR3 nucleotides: TGTGCCAGCAGCCTTCAGGGACAGGGGCCGAGCTCACCCCTCCACTTT. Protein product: CASSLQGQGPSSPLHF.

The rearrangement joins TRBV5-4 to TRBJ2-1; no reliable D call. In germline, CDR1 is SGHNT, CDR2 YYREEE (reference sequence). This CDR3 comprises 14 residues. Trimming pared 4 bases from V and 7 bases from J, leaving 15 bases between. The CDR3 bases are TGTGCCAGCAGCCTCGGGCTAGAAATTAATGAGCAGTTCTTC. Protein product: CASSLGLEINEQFF.